Presented here are 29 T cell receptor beta chains from one specimen sequenced in a study of cytomegalovirus exposure and HLA in healthy donors. Use of 60 Vbeta and 13 Jbeta primers characterized the PCR. TCRdb's table, derived via immunoSEQ multiplex PCR, lists solely in-frame clones and lacks some. The sample yields approximately 160,000 clones, 75% to 90% seen once. The sample was PBMCs. Receptors originate from a human donor in good health.

The chain recombines TRBV10-3 with TRBJ2-1; TRBD1 matches 7 bases. CDR3 length: 16 amino acids. The trim removed 4 bases at V and 7 bases at J, leaving 13 bases unmatched. Germline V CDR1 and CDR2: ENHRY, SYGVKD. CDR3 sequence reads: CAISGFNRGEQNEQFF. The CDR3 DNA sequence: TGTGCCATCAGTGGTTTTAACAGGGGAGAACAGAATGAGCAGTTCTTC.

The CDR3 nucleotides read TGTGCCAGCAGCTTGGACTCGGGGTCTCAGTACTTC. Its protein product is CASSLDSGSQYF. This chain uses TRBV5-4 with TRBJ2-5; a possible D gene is TRBD2 (5 bases). This CDR3 has 12 amino acids. Trimming cost V 0 bases and J 11 bases, with 11 bases left between them. Per germline, CDR1 SGHNT and CDR2 YYREEE (reference sequence).

CDR3 in amino acids: CASSLVGGTPLNTGELFF. CDR3 in DNA: TGTGCCAGCAGCTTAGTCGGGGGGACCCCTCTTAACACCGGGGAGCTGTTTTTT. V gene TRBV13 combines with J gene TRBJ2-2, with 7 nucleotides matching TRBD2. V dropped 1 base and J dropped 2; count of bases not matched to a gene: 10. Germline lookup yields CDR1 PRHDT and CDR2 FYEKMQ (reference sequence). The CDR3 runs 18 residues.

The chain links TRBV19 to TRBJ1-2, with a possible D match to TRBD1 (6 bases). This CDR3 has 15 amino acids. With 5 bases removed from V and 7 bases from J, the gap between germline ends came to 20 bases. Germline V CDR1 and CDR2: LNHDA, SQIVND (reference sequence). The DNA of the CDR3 is TGTGCCAGTAGTTTTTTGTGGTCCCTCAGGGGTGGCTACACCTTC. This codes for CASSFLWSLRGGYTF.

The rearrangement links TRBV29-1 to TRBJ2-2, with 12 bases lining up with TRBD2. The CDR3 consists of 15 residues. Germline V gene sequence: CDR1 SQVTM, CDR2 ANQGSEA. V trimming: 4 bases; J trimming: 6 bases; junction bases outside the gene matches: 6. The CDR3: CSVGLAGGPAGELFF. In DNA form, the CDR3 reads TGCAGCGTTGGGCTAGCGGGGGGGCCCGCCGGGGAGCTGTTTTTT.

The rearrangement links TRBV4-1 to TRBJ1-2; 7 bases line up with TRBD1. Trimming removed 1 base from V and 6 bases from J; junction bases left unmatched: 5. This CDR3 spans 14 amino acids. The germline V gene encodes CDR1 MGHRA and CDR2 YSYEKL. CDR3 DNA sequence: TGCGCCAGCAGCCAAGCAGACAGGGTGGATGGCTACACCTTC. It encodes CASSQADRVDGYTF.

This chain connects TRBV27 to TRBJ2-7, with D unclear. CDR1 is MNHEY and CDR2 is SMNVEV in the germline V gene (reference sequence). V lost 0 bases and J lost 3, with 6 bases in between. This CDR3 has 13 residues. The CDR3 nucleotides read TGTGCCAGCAGTTTATCGTCCCACTACGAGCAGTACTTC. This encodes CASSLSSHYEQYF.

The rearrangement joins TRBV18 to TRBJ1-2; D possibly corresponds to TRBD1 (6 bases). CDR3 size: 14 residues. Germline V gene data show CDR1 as KGHSH and CDR2 as LQKENI. V was pared by 6 bases and J by 5 bases, with 16 bases between. In DNA form, the CDR3 reads TGTGCCAGCTCCCGAGGGGCAGGGGAATATGGCTACACCTTC. Residues: CASSRGAGEYGYTF.

The chain couples TRBV29-1 to TRBJ1-2, with D possibly being TRBD1 (6 bases). V gave up 5 bases and J gave up 2 bases, with 12 bases separating them. CDR1 and CDR2 (germline): SQVTM, ANQGSEA. The CDR3 runs 13 residues. CDR3 sequence: CSVTTGPNYGYTF. The CDR3 nucleotides are TGCAGCGTTACGACAGGACCCAACTATGGCTACACCTTC.

The chain links TRBV27 to TRBJ1-6, with 7 bases that match TRBD1. The CDR3 is made up of 13 amino acids. CDR1 is MNHEY and CDR2 is SMNVEV in the germline V gene (reference sequence). J was trimmed by 7 bases and V by 4 bases; bases with no gene match: 1. This chain's CDR3 is CASSSRGNSPLHF. The CDR3 DNA reads as TGTGCCAGCAGTTCCAGGGGGAATTCACCCCTCCACTTT.

This clone appeared a single time. A read error may produce the germline difference seen at one junction end. The chain has TRBV5-5 and TRBJ1-5; TRBD1 is a possible D gene (5 bases). The CDR3 is 15 amino acids. Germline CDR1 and CDR2: SGHKS and YYEKEE (reference sequence). The CDR3 nucleotides read TGTGCCAGCAGCGGGGGATGGGCTAGCGATCAGCCCCAGCATTTT. Translation: CASSGGWASDQPQHF.

CDR3 bases: TGTGCCTGCGGACAGGCCACAACTAATGAAAAACTGTTTTTT. Protein: CACGQATTNEKLFF. The V and J genes are TRBV6-5 and TRBJ1-4, with 7 bases lining up with TRBD1. Germline trimming cut 11 bases from V and 0 bases from J; bases unmatched to any gene: 6. The CDR3 runs to 14 residues. The germline V gene encodes CDR1 MNHEY and CDR2 SVGAGI.

The chain employs TRBV11-2 and TRBJ2-2, with 8 bases fitting TRBD2. CDR3 length: 17 residues. CDR1 and CDR2 (germline): SGHAT, FQNNGV. The V and J ends lost 5 bases and 7 bases, in that order; junction bases with no gene match: 15. The CDR3 sequence is CASSASQTGGAVGELFF. The CDR3 DNA follows: TGTGCCAGCAGCGCCTCTCAGACGGGGGGGGCGGTCGGGGAGCTGTTTTTT. Filled out from reference TRBV11-2 and TRBJ2-2, the complete variable domain reads EAGVAQSPRYKIIEKRQSVAFWCNPISGHATLYWYQQILGQGPKLLIQFQNNGVVDDSQLPKDRFSAERLKGVDSTLKIQPAKLEDSAVYLCASSASQTGGAVGELFFGEGSRLTVL.

V and J are TRBV13 and TRBJ2-3; 9 nucleotides match TRBD2. Trimming cost V 4 bases and J 4 bases; bases outside gene matches: 6. In germline, CDR1 is PRHDT, CDR2 FYEKMQ (reference sequence). The CDR3 runs to 15 residues. The CDR3: CASSSTSGRADTQYF. In DNA, the CDR3 is TGTGCCAGCAGCTCCACTAGCGGGCGTGCAGATACGCAGTATTTT.

This clone was found once. The chain links TRBV5-1 to TRBJ2-3; 9 bases line up with TRBD2. In germline, CDR1 is SGHRS, CDR2 YFSETQ. The CDR3 runs to 16 residues. V lost 1 base and J lost 4; bases outside the gene matches: 7. CDR3 residues: CASSLRAGGVSDTQYF. The CDR3 bases are TGCGCCAGCAGCTTGAGGGCGGGGGGGGTGTCAGATACGCAGTATTTT.

This clone was detected once. CDR3 amino acids: CAISYTTGTGGTDTQYF. The DNA of the CDR3 is TGTGCCATCAGTTATACCACCGGGACAGGCGGCACAGATACGCAGTATTTT. The rearrangement uses TRBV10-3 and TRBJ2-3; 8 nucleotides match TRBD1. The CDR3 has 17 amino acids. Germline V gives CDR1 ENHRY, CDR2 SYGVKD. V was pared by 5 bases and J by 1 base, with 11 bases of the junction left unmatched.

The chain couples TRBV6-6 to TRBJ1-4; D not certain. V dropped 0 bases and J dropped 4 bases, with 3 bases sitting between them. This CDR3 contains 13 residues. Germline V CDR1 and CDR2: MNHNY, SVGAGI (reference sequence). The CDR3 spells CASSYSINEKLFF. CDR3 DNA: TGTGCCAGCAGTTACTCTATTAATGAAAAACTGTTTTTT.

V and J are TRBV7-8 and TRBJ1-2; D is ambiguous. The V gene's germline CDR1 is SGHVS and CDR2 FQNEAQ. Trimming shortened V by 5 bases and J by 4 bases, and 14 bases separated the two germline ends. The CDR3 runs to 14 residues. The CDR3 coding sequence is TGTGCCAGCAGCATAGATGATTGGGCCTATGGCTACACCTTC. It encodes CASSIDDWAYGYTF.

The chain joins TRBV7-8 to TRBJ1-2, with D unresolved. CDR1 is SGHVS, CDR2 FQNEAQ, per germline. V gave up 5 bases and J gave up 5 bases, with 9 bases separating them. The CDR3 contains 12 residues. The DNA for the CDR3 is TGTGCCAGCAGCAGCTCCCAATATGGCTACACCTTC. As protein: CASSSSQYGYTF.

V and J are TRBV7-2 and TRBJ2-3; 10 positions match TRBD2. The ends lost 2 bases at V and 7 bases at J; junction bases unmatched: 9. This CDR3 contains 16 residues. Germline V gene data show CDR1 as SGHTA and CDR2 as FQGNSA. The CDR3 coding sequence is TGTGCCAGCAGCTTACGAGCGGGGGGGCCTGGAAATACGCAGTATTTT. Amino acids: CASSLRAGGPGNTQYF.

Turning to this clone: One end of the junction does not line up with germline, which may come from a read error. Written as DNA, the CDR3 is TGTTCCAGCAGCTTCAGGACCTACGAGCAGTACTTC. Residues: CSSSFRTYEQYF. The chain couples TRBV7-9 to TRBJ2-7; D gene uncertain. The CDR3 spans 12 residues. CDR1 is SEHNR, CDR2 FQNEAQ, per germline (reference sequence).

The chain joins TRBV7-2 to TRBJ2-3; 8 nucleotides line up with TRBD2. This CDR3 spans 15 amino acids. Germline V gene data show CDR1 as SGHTA and CDR2 as FQGNSA. The ends lost 1 base at V and 1 base at J; junction bases unmatched: 1. DNA of the CDR3: TGTGCCAGCAGCTTAGGAGCGGGGGGCACAGATACGCAGTATTTT. Translating gives CASSLGAGGTDTQYF.

V and J are TRBV7-2 and TRBJ2-1, with TRBD2 as a possible D gene (7 bases). Germline V lookup: CDR1 SGHTA, CDR2 FQGNSA. Trimming took off 5 bases at V and 6 bases at J, with 26 bases between the two ends. The CDR3 sequence is 18 residues long. This CDR3 is CASSPRGVWGGRANEQFF. CDR3 nucleotides: TGTGCCAGCAGCCCGAGGGGGGTCTGGGGGGGCCGGGCCAATGAGCAGTTCTTC.

The chain employs TRBV6-5 and TRBJ2-1; 8 bases align to TRBD1. Trimming cost V 4 bases and J 6 bases; bases outside gene matches: 11. Germline V gives CDR1 MNHEY, CDR2 SVGAGI. The CDR3 has 16 amino acids. CDR3 nucleotides: TGTGCCAGCAGTTCGGCCCAGGGGGCGCTGGGCAATGAGCAGTTCTTC. This codes for CASSSAQGALGNEQFF.

The V call is TRBV4-3, the J call TRBJ1-4; D is unclear. The germline V gene has CDR1 LGHNA and CDR2 YSLEER. Trimming removed 0 bases at V and 8 bases at J, with 7 bases between. The CDR3 has 13 residues. CDR3 sequence: CASSQDWQEKLFF. CDR3 nucleotide sequence: TGCGCCAGCAGCCAAGATTGGCAGGAAAAACTGTTTTTT.

The chain joins TRBV21-1 to TRBJ2-5; the DNA was not compared with TRBD2, the D call given in the table. TRBV21-1 is a known pseudogene. The CDR3 runs to 16 residues. This CDR3 is CASSSRPTGGGETQYF. CDR3 nucleotide sequence: TGTGCCAGCAGCTCCCGCCCGACGGGCGGGGGAGAGACCCAGTACTTC.

V and J are TRBV4-3 and TRBJ2-7; D might be TRBD2 (6 bases). The germline V and J ends were trimmed by 4 bases and 0 bases, with 10 bases remaining between them. This CDR3 region has 14 residues. CDR1 and CDR2 from the germline V gene are LGHNA and YSLEER. The CDR3 spells CASSPGLSSYEQYF. CDR3 coding DNA: TGCGCCAGCAGCCCGGGACTGTCCTCCTACGAGCAGTACTTC.

The V gene is TRBV27, the J gene TRBJ2-1, with 12 bases fitting TRBD2. V gave up 6 bases and J gave up 7 bases; unmatched junction bases: 4. The length of the CDR3 is 14 residues. CDR1 MNHEY and CDR2 SMNVEV come from the germline V gene (reference sequence). The chain's CDR3 is CASRLAGGGNEQFF. DNA of the CDR3: TGTGCCAGCAGACTAGCGGGGGGCGGGAATGAGCAGTTCTTC.

The rearrangement uses TRBV5-3 and TRBJ2-3, with 8 bases identical to TRBD1. TRBV5-3 is placed among ORFs of uncertain function. This CDR3 is 16 amino acids long. Germline trimming cut 4 bases from V and 2 bases from J; bases unmatched to any gene: 9. The CDR3 coding sequence is TGTGCCAGAAGCGGCGGACAGGGATCCCTCACAGATACGCAGTATTTT. It codes for CARSGGQGSLTDTQYF.